The 16 T cell receptor beta chains in this list originate from one sample, sequenced in a study of cytomegalovirus exposure and HLA in healthy donors. Profiled with immunoSEQ multiplex PCR; TCRdb holds only in-frame clones, not every one. This table holds 250,000 to 350,000 clones, approximately 88% found once. Sequenced: PBMCs. The source of these receptors is a woman younger than 30 in good health and CMV-seronegative.

The V and J genes are TRBV5-1 and TRBJ2-1; 9 bases line up with TRBD2. CDR1 is SGHRS, CDR2 YFSETQ, per germline. The CDR3 covers 17 residues. Trimming at V came to 4 bases and at J to 3 bases, leaving 11 bases not matched to a gene. CDR3 loop: CASSPGATSGGYNEQFF. The CDR3 nucleotides are TGCGCCAGCAGCCCAGGGGCGACTAGCGGCGGCTACAATGAGCAGTTCTTC.

The chain joins TRBV12-5 to TRBJ2-3, with D possibly being TRBD1 (5 bases). Between the trimmed V and J ends, which lost 5 bases and 6 bases, there was a span of 12 bases. The CDR3 length is 13 residues. Germline V gene lookup returns CDR1 LGHNT and CDR2 FRNRAP. DNA for the CDR3: TGTGCTAGTGGTATATCAGGGTCCGATACGCAGTATTTT. This sequence encodes CASGISGSDTQYF.

The chain uses TRBV19 and TRBJ2-7; D gene uncertain. The CDR3 totals 15 residues. Germline values: CDR1 LNHDA, CDR2 SQIVND (reference sequence). V was cut by 6 bases and J by 0 bases, with 15 bases left in between. In DNA, the CDR3 is TGTGCCAGTAGCCCACGGGTCCCCGGCTCCTACGAGCAGTACTTC. Its translation is CASSPRVPGSYEQYF.

CDR3 DNA: TGTGCCAGTTTACTTGGGACAGGGTATAGCAATCAGCCCCAGCATTTT. Translating it yields CASLLGTGYSNQPQHF. The V and J genes are TRBV28 and TRBJ1-5, with 9 positions matching TRBD1. Germline assignment: CDR1 MDHEN and CDR2 SYDVKM. The trim removed 9 bases at V and 0 bases at J, leaving 9 bases unmatched. There are 16 residues in the CDR3.

V is TRBV28 and J is TRBJ2-7; D might be TRBD2 (5 bases). In germline, CDR1 is MDHEN, CDR2 SYDVKM. The V end lost 4 bases, the J end lost 6 bases, and 19 bases lay between the germline ends. The CDR3 is 15 amino acids. The CDR3 coding sequence is TGTGCCAGCAGTTCCCGCGGGTTCGGTCGTCCCGAGCAGTACTTC. The encoded protein is CASSSRGFGRPEQYF.

The chain combines TRBV7-6 with TRBJ2-7; 7 bases match TRBD2. From germline, CDR1 is SGHVS and CDR2 FNYEAQ. This CDR3 is built from 16 residues. After removal of 5 bases from V and 1 base from J, the junction contained 11 bases not matched to a gene. CDR3 sequence reads: CASSLKAGIGSYEQYF. Written as DNA, the CDR3 is TGTGCCAGCAGCCTCAAAGCGGGAATTGGGTCCTACGAGCAGTACTTC.

This clone was counted once. V and J are TRBV30 and TRBJ1-6; D is perhaps TRBD1 (5 bases). This CDR3 spans 15 amino acids. V lost 1 base, J lost 9 bases, and 16 bases lay in between. Germline loops: CDR1 GTSNPN, CDR2 SVGIG (reference sequence). The CDR3 sequence: CAWSAGPDGGSPLHF. The DNA of the CDR3 is TGTGCCTGGAGTGCTGGACCCGACGGGGGTTCACCCCTCCACTTT. Together with reference TRBV30 and TRBJ1-6, the CDR3 gives the full variable domain: SQTIHQWPATLVQPVGSPLSLECTVEGTSNPNLYWYRQAAGRGLQLLFYSVGIGQISSEVPQNLSASRPQDRQFILSSKKLLLSDSGFYLCAWSAGPDGGSPLHFGNGTRLTVT.

The genes are TRBV5-6 and TRBJ1-1; 7 bases fit TRBD1. Germline lookup yields CDR1 SGHDT and CDR2 YYEEEE. The CDR3 runs to 15 residues. J gave up 3 bases and V 6 bases, and 11 bases lay outside the gene matches. CDR3 residues: CASTWSDRVYTEAFF. The DNA of the CDR3 is TGTGCCAGCACCTGGTCCGACAGGGTATACACTGAAGCTTTCTTT.

V and J are TRBV15 and TRBJ2-1; D might be TRBD1 (6 bases). Per germline, CDR1 LNHNV and CDR2 YYDKDF (reference sequence). V lost 0 bases and J lost 6, with 15 bases in between. The CDR3 consists of 16 residues. The CDR3 bases are TGTGCCACCAGCAGAGATGCGGATCCAGGGGCCAATGAGCAGTTCTTC. Translated, it gives CATSRDADPGANEQFF.

The rearrangement joins TRBV9 to TRBJ2-6, with D possibly being TRBD1 (5 bases). With 3 bases removed from V and 3 bases from J, the gap between germline ends came to 13 bases. Germline CDR1 and CDR2: SGDLS and YYNGEE. The CDR3 loop spans 16 amino acids. The CDR3, as DNA: TGTGCCAGCAGCGACGAAAGGGGTGGTGGGGCCAACGTCCTGACTTTC. It codes for CASSDERGGGANVLTF.

The chain uses TRBV19 and TRBJ2-7; 11 bases agree with TRBD2. Germline V gene data show CDR1 as LNHDA and CDR2 as SQIVND (reference sequence). The CDR3 has 17 residues. The V segment lost 3 bases and the J segment 4 bases; nucleotides outside the gene matches: 11. CDR3 in DNA: TGTGCCAGTAGTATCACCAACGCCGGGACTAGCGGTTACGAGCAGTACTTC. Residues: CASSITNAGTSGYEQYF.

The CDR3 region has the DNA TGTGCCAGCAGTGGCCGATATGGGGGCAGGGGTGGCTACACCTTC. It encodes CASSGRYGGRGGYTF. This chain connects TRBV2 to TRBJ1-2; TRBD1 might be the D (6 bases). The CDR3 is made up of 15 amino acids. The V end lost 4 bases, the J end lost 7 bases, and 19 bases lay between the germline ends. Per the germline V gene, CDR1 is SNHLY and CDR2 is FYNNEI.

The chain links TRBV7-6 to TRBJ2-7, with a possible D match to TRBD1 (6 bases). The CDR3 extends over 14 amino acids. The germline CDR1 and CDR2 sequences are SGHVS and FNYEAQ. Trimming left V 2 bases short and J 6 bases short, with 14 bases between. CDR3 amino acids: CASSLRFRGGEQYF. DNA for the CDR3: TGTGCCAGCAGCTTAAGGTTCAGGGGCGGCGAGCAGTACTTC.

This chain links TRBV7-6 with TRBJ2-3, with 15 bases matching TRBD2. V lost 5 bases, J lost 6 bases, and 3 bases stayed unmatched. The length of the CDR3 is 15 residues. Germline CDR1 is SGHVS and CDR2 is FNYEAQ. CDR3 sequence: CASSPGTSGRDTQYF. The CDR3 DNA is TGTGCCAGCAGCCCCGGGACTAGCGGGAGGGATACGCAGTATTTT.

This clone came up once. The chain is built from TRBV6-1 and TRBJ2-7; D unclear. The V gene lost 5 bases and the J gene lost 4 bases, with 6 bases spanning the gap. The germline V gene encodes CDR1 MNHNS and CDR2 SASEGT. This CDR3 comprises 11 residues. The CDR3 here is CASSTHYEQYF. The CDR3, as DNA: TGTGCCAGCAGTACACATTACGAGCAGTACTTC.

The chain is built from TRBV6-5 and TRBJ2-2; D perhaps matches TRBD2 (6 bases). This CDR3 has 16 amino acids. Trimming took off 2 bases at V and 5 bases at J, with 15 bases between the two ends. In germline, CDR1 is MNHEY, CDR2 SVGAGI. DNA of the CDR3: TGTGCCAGCAGTTACGAGGCGGGATATTCAACCGGGGAGCTGTTTTTT. It yields the protein CASSYEAGYSTGELFF.